A single T cell receptor (beta chain) is shown here with its context. Antigen unknown. Germline and junction disagree at one end, which may indicate a read error. This record comes from a study of PD-1 blockade in classical Hodgkin lymphoma. Study-level points and caveats: Relapsed/refractory patients reportedly had lower baseline diversity than newly diagnosed patients. It was CD4+ TCR diversity, not CD8+, that rose significantly by C4D1.

Profiling relied on immunoSEQ multiplex PCR, and the TCRdb table lists in-frame clones only, not all of them. The table has about 37,000 clones, around 90% seen once. The length of the CDR3 is 12 residues. After autologous stem cell transplantation all patients relapsed, and prior brentuximab vedotin exposure differed between cohorts. The chain links TRBV5-3 to TRBJ1-1; D gene uncertain. TRBV5-3 is placed among ORFs of uncertain function. The specimen comprised peripheral blood mononuclear cells (PBMCs), sampled before the second cycle of nivolumab. The receptor comes from a human donor with classical Hodgkin lymphoma. The CDR3, as DNA: TGTGCCAGCAGCTTCAACGCGGGTCTCGCTTTCTTT. It is translated as CASSFNAGLAFF.